These 22 T cell receptor beta chains were sequenced from one sample in a study of T cell responses to AZD1222 COVID-19 vaccine. The assay was immunoSEQ multiplex PCR, and TCRdb's table has in-frame clones only and misses some. Here the sample spans 120,000 or so clones, about 85% being singletons. Specimen: peripheral blood, collected on day 0 of AZD1222 vaccination. The receptors here all came from an adult in good health.

CDR3 bases: TGTGCCACCAGTGACCCGGGACAGGGGTCCTACAATGAGCAGTTCTTC. It specifies CATSDPGQGSYNEQFF. The gene calls are TRBV24-1 and TRBJ2-1, with 10 nucleotides matching TRBD1. J gave up 1 base and V 4 bases, and 3 bases lay outside the gene matches. The CDR3 covers 16 residues. Germline CDR1 is KGHDR and CDR2 is SFDVKD.

There are a few counts of this clone. The J gene is TRBJ1-4, the V gene TRBV5-8; TRBD1 might be the D (5 bases). CDR3 length equals 15 residues. Trimming stripped 4 bases from V and 5 bases from J, with 15 bases between. Germline values: CDR1 SGHTS, CDR2 YDEGEE. Here the CDR3 DNA reads TGTGCCAGCAGCCCCGGGACCGTCAAAAATGAAAAACTGTTTTTT. Residues: CASSPGTVKNEKLFF.

The J gene is TRBJ1-4, the V gene TRBV7-2; D call uncertain. The germline V gene has CDR1 SGHTA and CDR2 FQGNSA. The CDR3 is 15 amino acids. Trimming stripped 3 bases from V and 5 bases from J, with 13 bases between. CDR3 DNA: TGTGCCAGCAGCTTGGGAACAAACTCCAATGAAAAACTGTTTTTT. Its translation: CASSLGTNSNEKLFF.

V gene TRBV5-1 combines with J gene TRBJ2-1; 13 bases fit TRBD2. V gave up 0 bases and J gave up 3 bases; unmatched junction bases: 6. From germline, CDR1 is SGHRS and CDR2 YFSETQ. CDR3 length equals 18 residues. The CDR3: CASSLATSGGAGYNEQFF. In nucleotides, the CDR3 is TGCGCCAGCAGCTTGGCCACTAGCGGGGGGGCCGGCTACAATGAGCAGTTCTTC.

The chain employs TRBV11-1 and TRBJ2-1, with 13 bases matching TRBD2. This CDR3 has 16 amino acids. J was trimmed by 8 bases and V by 6 bases; bases with no gene match: 10. Germline V gene data show CDR1 as SGHAT and CDR2 as FQDESV (reference sequence). CDR3 region: CASSLTSGGARYEQFF. CDR3 nucleotides: TGTGCCAGCAGTTTAACTAGCGGGGGGGCCAGGTATGAGCAGTTCTTC.

The chain joins TRBV10-3 to TRBJ1-1, with a weak D call TRBD1 (5 bases). Germline V gene data show CDR1 as ENHRY and CDR2 as SYGVKD. The CDR3 is 16 amino acids. V gave up 0 bases and J gave up 3 bases, with 14 bases separating them. The CDR3 coding sequence is TGTGCCATCAGTGAGTCGAGGGTCATAGGGGACACTGAAGCTTTCTTT. It specifies CAISESRVIGDTEAFF.

The chain employs TRBV27 and TRBJ2-1, with D hard to call. CDR1 and CDR2 (germline): MNHEY, SMNVEV (reference sequence). V gave up 0 bases and J gave up 0 bases, with 12 bases separating them. The length of the CDR3 is 17 residues. Here the CDR3 DNA reads TGTGCCAGCAGTTTATCAAAAGGGCAGAGCTCCTACAATGAGCAGTTCTTC. Translating gives CASSLSKGQSSYNEQFF.

The V gene is TRBV6-5, the J gene TRBJ1-4, with 7 bases identical to TRBD1. The CDR3 has 14 residues. The V and J ends lost 6 bases and 7 bases, in that order; junction bases with no gene match: 8. Germline V gene lookup returns CDR1 MNHEY and CDR2 SVGAGI. DNA of the CDR3: TGTGCCAGCAGCCGGACAGGCAGTGGTGAAAAACTGTTTTTT. Amino acid sequence: CASSRTGSGEKLFF.

The CDR3 reads CASSRMLAGGNEQFF. The DNA of the CDR3 is TGTGCCAGTAGTAGAATGCTAGCGGGGGGGAATGAGCAGTTCTTC. The chain employs TRBV19 and TRBJ2-1, with 12 bases fitting TRBD2. With 4 bases clipped from V and 7 bases from J, the junction kept 5 bases outside the gene matches. The germline V gene encodes CDR1 LNHDA and CDR2 SQIVND (reference sequence). This CDR3 has 15 residues.

V and J are TRBV6-5 and TRBJ1-6; D is undetermined. There are 16 residues in the CDR3. Germline values: CDR1 MNHEY, CDR2 SVGAGI. The V gene lost 0 bases and the J gene lost 4 bases, with 10 bases spanning the gap. The CDR3 loop reads CASSYSAQIYNSPLHF. The CDR3 DNA follows: TGTGCCAGCAGTTACTCGGCCCAGATTTATAATTCACCCCTCCACTTT.

The CDR3 DNA reads TGTGCCAGCAGCTTAGATCGCCAGGGGTTAGGTCAGCCCCAGCATTTT. Amino acids: CASSLDRQGLGQPQHF. The chain is built from TRBV11-2 and TRBJ1-5; a possible D gene is TRBD1 (6 bases). Germline CDR1 reads SGHAT; CDR2 reads FQNNGV. Deletions cut 0 bases from V and 6 bases from J, with 15 bases between. The CDR3 length is 16 residues.

This chain links TRBV7-3 with TRBJ2-2; D remains unclear. The germline gives CDR1 SGHTA, CDR2 FQGTGA. V gave up 1 base and J gave up 6 bases, with 12 bases separating them. The CDR3 is 15 amino acids. CDR3 nucleotide sequence: TGTGCCAGCAGCTTAAATCTGGGGAAGGCCGGGGAGCTGTTTTTT. Translation: CASSLNLGKAGELFF.

This chain uses TRBV2 with TRBJ1-6; 8 nucleotides match TRBD1. V lost 10 bases, J lost 2 bases, and 4 bases stayed unmatched. The length of the CDR3 is 14 residues. Germline V gene lookup returns CDR1 SNHLY and CDR2 FYNNEI. CDR3 sequence (DNA): TGTGCCACCATGACAGGGGCCTATAATTCACCCCTCCACTTT. Its protein product is CATMTGAYNSPLHF.

In the case of this clone: This sample also contains other DNA sequences that code for the same CDR3. CDR3 nucleotide sequence: TGTGCCAGCAGTTTCCAAGGGTATGGCTACACCTTC. This gives the protein CASSFQGYGYTF. This sequence joins TRBV28 and TRBJ1-2, with D hard to call. With 3 bases removed from V and 5 bases from J, the gap between germline ends came to 7 bases. In germline, CDR1 is MDHEN, CDR2 SYDVKM. The CDR3 consists of 12 residues.

The gene calls are TRBV24-1 and TRBJ1-4; no definite D call. Germline V lookup: CDR1 KGHDR, CDR2 SFDVKD. The V and J ends lost 4 bases and 6 bases respectively, with 5 bases between them. This CDR3 spans 12 amino acids. The CDR3: CATSDPDEKLFF. CDR3 in DNA: TGTGCCACCAGTGACCCGGATGAAAAACTGTTTTTT.

J is TRBJ1-5 and V is TRBV19, with 7 bases that match TRBD1. V was clipped by 3 bases and J by 3 bases; unmatched bases: 8. From germline, CDR1 is LNHDA and CDR2 SQIVND (reference sequence). The CDR3 consists of 16 residues. CDR3 nucleotide sequence: TGTGCCAGTAGTATTAGACAGGGAGTAAACAATCAGCCCCAGCATTTT. Its protein product is CASSIRQGVNNQPQHF.

V gene TRBV7-8 combines with J gene TRBJ2-1; tentatively, D is TRBD2 (6 bases). Trimming cost V 7 bases and J 0 bases, with 16 bases left between them. Germline values: CDR1 SGHVS, CDR2 FQNEAQ. The CDR3 loop spans 16 amino acids. The CDR3 coding sequence is TGTGCCAGCACCCCGGGGGTGAGGGGCTCCTACAATGAGCAGTTCTTC. It translates to CASTPGVRGSYNEQFF.

The J gene is TRBJ2-7, the V gene TRBV28; 7 positions agree with TRBD2. From germline, CDR1 is MDHEN and CDR2 SYDVKM. The trim removed 7 bases at V and 6 bases at J, leaving 6 bases unmatched. The CDR3 totals 12 residues. CDR3 coding DNA: TGTGCCAGCACCACCGGGGGGATCGAGCAGTACTTC. Its translation: CASTTGGIEQYF. Full variable domain (remainder filled in from reference TRBV28 and TRBJ2-7): DVKVTQSSRYLVKRTGEKVFLECVQDMDHENMFWYRQDPGLGLRLIYFSYDVKMKEKGDIPEGYSVSREKKERFSLILESASTNQTSMYLCASTTGGIEQYFGPGTRLTVT.

This sequence joins TRBV28 and TRBJ2-2; D unresolved. Germline CDR1 MDHEN, CDR2 SYDVKM. The CDR3 covers 13 residues. V lost 3 bases, J lost 6 bases, and 8 bases lay in between. CDR3 DNA sequence: TGTGCCAGCAGTTTCACCTGGGCCGGGGAGCTGTTTTTT. It translates to CASSFTWAGELFF.

The sample holds one count of this clone. V gene TRBV3-1 (or the pseudogene TRBV3-2) combines with J gene TRBJ1-2; no clear D gene. The germline V gene encodes CDR1 LGHDT and CDR2 YNNKEL (reference sequence). With 4 bases removed from V and 3 bases from J, the gap between germline ends came to 12 bases. The CDR3 sequence is 14 residues long. CDR3 sequence (DNA): TGTGCCAGCAGCCCCCTGGAGGAGGACTATGGCTACACCTTC. This sequence encodes CASSPLEEDYGYTF.

This clone has just one count. CDR3 sequence reads: CASSLDRSPSYEQYF. The CDR3 DNA reads TGTGCCAGCAGCTTAGATCGTAGCCCGTCCTACGAGCAGTACTTC. V usage is TRBV11-2 and J usage is TRBJ2-7, with unresolved D. The CDR3 sequence is 15 residues long. Trimming cost V 0 bases and J 1 base, with 10 bases left between them. Per the germline V gene, CDR1 is SGHAT and CDR2 is FQNNGV.

Only one count was recorded for this clone. The J gene is TRBJ1-4, the V gene TRBV9, with D possibly being TRBD1 (6 bases). Germline CDR1 reads SGDLS; CDR2 reads YYNGEE. This CDR3 spans 14 amino acids. Trimming took 3 bases from V and 8 from J, leaving 14 bases between them. The CDR3 bases are TGTGCCAGCAGCGAAACAGGGTCCCACGAAAAACTGTTTTTT. It specifies CASSETGSHEKLFF.